This TCR beta chain is drawn from a study of human T cells and chemical hapten exposure. TCRdb re-called the RACE reads with MiXCR, one entry per CDR3 protein. The sample shows just over 350,000 distinct CDR3 sequences, about 6% of them seen only once. Indicated time point: patch test 2, 6 weeks after DPC sensitization. Treatment noted: therapeutic diphenylcyclopropenone sensitization with weekly scalp DPC. This clonotype was seen many times. Looked up from germline, CDR1 is SEHNR and CDR2 is FQNEAQ (reference sequence). V was clipped by 6 bases and J by 5 bases; unmatched bases: 15. The CDR3 spans 17 residues.

The sample in question was whole blood, obtained in connection with sensitization to the hapten diphenylcyclopropenone (DPC). This TCR was sampled from a woman younger than 30 with alopecia areata. Some clones in this sample may be carry-over from other donors' samples. The V gene is TRBV7-9, the J gene TRBJ2-1; 8 bases agree with TRBD2. In DNA form, the CDR3 reads TGTGCCAGCAGTCCCTCGGGTCGGGGGGGGCCAGACAATGAGCAGTTCTTC. As protein: CASSPSGRGGPDNEQFF.